This entry lists 25 T cell receptor beta chains sequenced from one sample in a study of metastatic and nonmetastatic thyroid tumors. Treatment of any kind had been given to no patient before thyroid surgery. TCRdb reprocessed the PCR reads using MiXCR. The table lists over 25,000 clones, roughly 15% of them singletons. The sample comprised blood. These receptors all stem from a female donor with papillary thyroid cancer or a benign thyroid nodule (not recorded which). Some clones in this sample may be carry-over from other donors' samples.

V gene TRBV29-1 combines with J gene TRBJ2-1; D is ambiguous. V shed 4 bases and J shed 0 bases, with 7 bases lying between them. This CDR3 spans 13 amino acids. The germline V gene has CDR1 SQVTM and CDR2 ANQGSEA. The CDR3 loop is CSVVHTSYNEQFF. DNA of the CDR3: TGCAGCGTTGTTCACACCTCCTACAATGAGCAGTTCTTC.

J is TRBJ2-7 and V is TRBV5-1, with D hard to call. The CDR3 is made up of 11 amino acids. Germline assignment: CDR1 SGHRS and CDR2 YFSETQ. Trimming took 4 bases from V and 0 from J, leaving 2 bases between them. The CDR3 bases are TGCGCCAGCAGCGCCTCCTACGAGCAGTACTTC. Translation: CASSASYEQYF.

Ten or more counts support this clone. The chain is built from TRBV6-5 and TRBJ2-1; 10 nucleotides line up with TRBD2. V lost 2 bases to trimming and J lost 9 bases; unmatched junction nucleotides: 10. This CDR3 region has 16 residues. From germline, CDR1 is MNHEY and CDR2 SVGAGI. CDR3 nucleotide sequence: TGTGCCAGCAGTTACCTAAAGCGGGGGGGCTTCGGTGAGCAGTTCTTC. It translates to CASSYLKRGGFGEQFF.

The chain carries TRBV12-3 or TRBV12-4 and TRBJ1-6; D ambiguous. Trimming cost V 3 bases and J 7 bases, with 10 bases left between them. The CDR3 extends over 14 amino acids. CDR3 in amino acids: CASSFPEKNSPLHF. In nucleotides, the CDR3 is TGTGCCAGCAGTTTCCCAGAAAAGAATTCACCCCTCCACTTT.

A few counts support this clone. This chain uses TRBV6-1 with TRBJ2-1; D call uncertain. Trimming stripped 5 bases from V and 10 bases from J, with 18 bases between. The length of the CDR3 is 14 residues. The germline V gene encodes CDR1 MNHNS and CDR2 SASEGT. CDR3 sequence: CASSTDGGKVEQFF. As DNA, the CDR3 is TGTGCCAGCAGTACGGACGGCGGAAAAGTAGAGCAGTTCTTC.

This clone qualifies as medium-sized. The chain is built from TRBV10-1 and TRBJ2-2; 7 positions agree with TRBD2. Germline-derived CDR1 and CDR2 are WNHNN and SYGVQD (reference sequence). V shed 3 bases and J 4 bases; nucleotides not matched to a gene: 8. The CDR3 has 16 amino acids. CDR3 protein: CASSETVAGVTGELFF. CDR3 nucleotide sequence: TGCGCCAGCAGTGAAACAGTGGCGGGGGTCACCGGGGAGCTGTTTTTT.

This clone occurred many times. The rearrangement links TRBV11-1 to TRBJ2-7, with 7 bases lining up with TRBD2. This CDR3 is built from 14 residues. The trim removed 3 bases at V and 3 bases at J, leaving 5 bases unmatched. Germline lookup yields CDR1 SGHAT and CDR2 FQDESV (reference sequence). The CDR3 DNA follows: TGTGCCAGCAGCTTTTCCGGACTAGACTACGAGCAGTACTTC. Encoded protein: CASSFSGLDYEQYF. Looking up the rest from reference TRBV11-1 and TRBJ2-7 gives the full variable domain: EAEVAQSPRYKITEKSQAVAFWCDPISGHATLYWYRQILGQGPELLVQFQDESVVDDSQLPKDRFSAERLKGVDSTLKIQPAELGDSAMYLCASSFSGLDYEQYFGPGTRLTVT.

This clone was seen many times. The chain recombines TRBV20-1 with TRBJ1-1, with TRBD1 matching over 7 bases. CDR1 DFQATT and CDR2 SNEGSKA come from the germline V gene (reference sequence). CDR3 length equals 14 residues. Germline trimming cut 3 bases from V and 0 bases from J; bases unmatched to any gene: 4. The CDR3 coding sequence is TGCAGTGCTAGGGTACAGGGGTTGAACACTGAAGCTTTCTTT. It specifies CSARVQGLNTEAFF.

This clone is labeled as medium-sized. V and J are TRBV6-1 and TRBJ2-5, with a tentative D call TRBD2 (6 bases). Germline V CDR1 and CDR2: MNHNS, SASEGT. Trimming took 3 bases from V and 5 from J, leaving 16 bases between them. The CDR3 contains 15 residues. The CDR3 region is CASSDRRLRGETQYF. Written as DNA, the CDR3 is TGTGCCAGCAGTGACCGACGTCTACGGGGGGAGACCCAGTACTTC.

This clone is medium-sized within its sample. The chain recombines TRBV11-2 with TRBJ1-1; no firm D call. Germline values: CDR1 SGHAT, CDR2 FQNNGV. V was trimmed by 1 base and J by 6 bases, leaving 9 bases between them. The CDR3 totals 13 residues. CDR3 coding DNA: TGTGCCAGCAGCTTAGGTTCCCAGTCTGAAGCTTTCTTT. The encoded protein is CASSLGSQSEAFF.

This clone was picked up many times. The chain combines TRBV7-7 with TRBJ2-1; D is possibly TRBD1 (6 bases). The germline V gene encodes CDR1 SSHAT and CDR2 FNYEAQ (reference sequence). This CDR3 comprises 14 residues. V lost 3 bases and J 5 bases, leaving 11 bases between the germline ends. This chain's CDR3 is CASSFQGTHNEQFF. The DNA for the CDR3 is TGTGCCAGCAGCTTTCAGGGGACCCACAATGAGCAGTTCTTC.

This clone was recorded many times. The J gene is TRBJ1-4, the V gene TRBV14; no definite D call. This CDR3 comprises 14 residues. V was clipped by 3 bases and J by 7 bases, with 12 bases between them. Germline V CDR1 and CDR2: SGHDN, FVKESK. The CDR3 sequence is CASSHGGIGEKLFF. The DNA for the CDR3 is TGTGCCAGCAGCCATGGAGGGATCGGTGAAAAACTGTTTTTT.

By proportion, this clone is medium-sized. The chain joins TRBV27 to TRBJ2-6; maybe TRBD1 (6 bases). Germline CDR1 is MNHEY and CDR2 is SMNVEV (reference sequence). V gave up 3 bases and J gave up 2 bases, with 8 bases separating them. The CDR3 runs 15 residues. The CDR3 nucleotides read TGTGCCAGCAGTTTTTGGGGGCCTGGGGCCAACGTCCTGACTTTC. This gives the protein CASSFWGPGANVLTF.

At least ten counts were recorded for this clone. Additional DNA sequences in this sample encode the identical CDR3. This sequence joins TRBV10-2 and TRBJ1-6, with D unclear. The CDR3 runs to 13 residues. Germline assignment: CDR1 WSHSY and CDR2 SAAADI. The V and J ends lost 7 bases and 5 bases respectively, with 9 bases between them. The CDR3 here is CASIRSDNSPLHF. The DNA for the CDR3 is TGCGCCAGCATACGGTCCGATAATTCACCCCTCCACTTT.

In its sample, this clone was seen a few times. DNA of the CDR3: TGTGCCAGCAGTGGTTGGGCTAGCGGGAGGGCTGGCAATGAGCAGTTCTTC. Translated: CASSGWASGRAGNEQFF. The chain recombines TRBV6-1 with TRBJ2-1; 12 bases map to TRBD2. Losses at the gene ends were 4 bases for V and 6 bases for J; bases not matched to a gene: 10. There are 17 residues in the CDR3. The germline V gene encodes CDR1 MNHNS and CDR2 SASEGT.

The chain recombines TRBV4-1 with TRBJ2-5, with 9 positions matching TRBD1. Germline CDR1 and CDR2: MGHRA and YSYEKL. The V and J ends lost 1 base and 2 bases, in that order; junction bases with no gene match: 5. The CDR3 is made up of 16 amino acids. CDR3 bases: TGCGCCAGCAGCCAAGGCCCGGGACAGGGACAAGAGACCCAGTACTTC. Encoded protein: CASSQGPGQGQETQYF.

By proportion, this clone is medium-sized. The chain joins TRBV12-5 to TRBJ2-1; D gene unclear. The CDR3 is 15 amino acids. V was pared by 3 bases and J by 8 bases, with 17 bases between. The germline V gene has CDR1 LGHNT and CDR2 FRNRAP. Written as DNA, the CDR3 is TGTGCTAGTGGTTTCGGGCTTGCGGCTCGGGATGAGCAGTTCTTC. It yields the protein CASGFGLAARDEQFF.

Sample share makes this clone medium-sized. The chain links TRBV28 to TRBJ1-2; D gene unclear. The CDR3 spans 15 residues. The germline CDR1 and CDR2 sequences are MDHEN and SYDVKM. V gave up 5 bases and J gave up 3 bases, with 16 bases separating them. The CDR3 spells CASSDASTGDYGYTF. CDR3 bases: TGTGCCAGCAGTGACGCCTCGACTGGAGACTATGGCTACACCTTC.

This clone showed up just a few times. The rearrangement uses TRBV4-1 and TRBJ2-2; 7 positions match TRBD1. Germline assignment: CDR1 MGHRA and CDR2 YSYEKL. This CDR3 is 14 amino acids long. V was clipped by 3 bases and J by 10 bases; unmatched bases: 8. The CDR3 is CASSQGTVKEELFF. CDR3 bases: TGCGCCAGCAGCCAGGGGACAGTCAAGGAGGAGCTGTTTTTT.

The table lists this clone with many counts. The chain employs TRBV2 and TRBJ2-5, with TRBD2 matching 14 bases. The CDR3 is 16 residues long. Looked up from germline, CDR1 is SNHLY and CDR2 is FYNNEI. Unmatched junction bases numbered 8, after V lost 7 bases and J lost 4 bases. CDR3 nucleotides: TGTGCCAGCAAGGGGACTAGCGGGAGAGGGCGAGAGACCCAGTACTTC. Its translation is CASKGTSGRGRETQYF. The full variable domain, in which reference TRBV2 and TRBJ2-5 provide the parts outside the CDR3, is EPEVTQTPSHQVTQMGQEVILRCVPISNHLYFYWYRQILGQKVEFLVSFYNNEISEKSEIFDDQFSVERPDGSNFTLKIRSTKLEDSAMYFCASKGTSGRGRETQYFGPGTRLLVL.

In this sample, this clone turned up many times. The gene calls are TRBV11-2 and TRBJ2-3, with TRBD2 matching 11 bases. The V and J ends lost 5 bases and 1 base, in that order; junction bases with no gene match: 11. Per germline, CDR1 SGHAT and CDR2 FQNNGV. This CDR3 region has 18 residues. The CDR3 coding sequence is TGTGCCAGCAGCCACACCGGGACTAGCGGCTGGGGCACAGATACGCAGTATTTT. Protein: CASSHTGTSGWGTDTQYF.

This clone occurred many times. The chain is built from TRBV3-1 and TRBJ1-5; D is perhaps TRBD1 (6 bases). Trimming stripped 4 bases from V and 0 bases from J, with 10 bases between. Germline CDR1 LGHDT, CDR2 YNNKEL (reference sequence). The CDR3 extends over 15 amino acids. In nucleotides, the CDR3 is TGTGCCAGCAGCCTCAAGGGACATAGCAATCAGCCCCAGCATTTT. As protein: CASSLKGHSNQPQHF.

The V gene is TRBV19, the J gene TRBJ1-2; TRBD1 aligns across 8 bases. The CDR3 is 12 amino acids. Losses at the gene ends were 8 bases for V and 7 bases for J; bases not matched to a gene: 6. Germline V gene data show CDR1 as LNHDA and CDR2 as SQIVND (reference sequence). CDR3 sequence (DNA): TGTGCCAGTTTCTCAGGGGGCGGTGGCTACACCTTC. This codes for CASFSGGGGYTF.

This clone was found many times. The V gene is TRBV24-1, the J gene TRBJ1-2; TRBD1 is a possible D gene (5 bases). Trimming took 1 base from V and 7 from J, leaving 9 bases between them. The CDR3 runs 13 residues. Germline lookup yields CDR1 KGHDR and CDR2 SFDVKD. This chain's CDR3 is CATSDLGEVGYTF. The CDR3 nucleotides are TGTGCCACCAGTGATTTAGGGGAGGTTGGCTACACCTTC.

This clone has at least ten counts. This sequence joins TRBV29-1 and TRBJ1-1; perhaps TRBD1 as D (5 bases). Germline CDR1 SQVTM, CDR2 ANQGSEA. The CDR3 covers 14 residues. The V end lost 5 bases, the J end lost 4 bases, and 17 bases lay between the germline ends. DNA for the CDR3: TGCAGCGTTACCCGGGGGAACCGCGTCACTGAAGCTTTCTTT. It specifies CSVTRGNRVTEAFF.